The TCR beta chain under discussion was sequenced for a study of blood T cells in healthy people across ages. PCR was performed a second time for about 6 to 12 cycles using a sample-barcoded 5' primer and a J-beta primer mix. TCRdb re-analysed the 5' RACE reads in MiXCR, keeping a single row per CDR3 protein. This table has some 1,500,000 distinct CDR3 sequences, approximately 39% appearing once. The ends were cut back, 3 bases at V and 5 bases at J, with 15 bases in the middle. Germline lookup yields CDR1 SGHRS and CDR2 YFSETQ. This CDR3 has 15 amino acids. The genes are TRBV5-1 and TRBJ2-1, with a possible D match to TRBD2 (5 bases). Sequencing used blood. The receptor was isolated from a woman aged 18-29 years in good health. The CDR3 spells CASSSLANQDNEQFF. DNA for the CDR3: TGCGCCAGCAGCTCTTTAGCGAACCAAGACAATGAGCAGTTCTTC. The entire variable domain, with the rest obtained from reference TRBV5-1 and TRBJ2-1, is as follows: KAGVTQTPRYLIKTRGQQVTLSCSPISGHRSVSWYQQTPGQGLQFLFEYFSETQRNKGNFPGRFSGRQFSNSRSEMNVSTLELGDSALYLCASSSLANQDNEQFFGPGTRLTVL.